The rows below give T cell receptor beta chains drawn from one sample of a study of cytomegalovirus exposure and HLA in healthy donors. Assay: immunoSEQ multiplex PCR; the TCRdb copy retains only in-frame clones and omits some. The table includes roughly 87,000 clones, just under 75% detected once. Material: PBMCs. The receptors stem from a man aged 60 to 75 in good health and CMV-seronegative. Each CDR3 is given with its conserved first and last residue. The order of the fields is clone size, J gene, V gene, D gene, CDR3 DNA, CDR3 protein. A D gene is named only where the DNA matches it firmly. Part of the rows lack a size; the others show once, few, many or a class for expanded clones.

-	TRBJ2-1	TRBV6-5	-	TGTGCCAGCACCAAGAGGGGGGGCTACAATGAGCAGTTCTTC	CASTKRGGYNEQFF
-	TRBJ2-1	TRBV27	-	TGTGCCAGCAGTACTCGGACCGGGAGCTCCTACAATGAGCAGTTCTTC	CASSTRTGSSYNEQFF
-	TRBJ1-4	TRBV6-1	-	TGTGCCAGCACCACACCCAGGCGACAGAATGAAAAACTGTTTTTT	CASTTPRRQNEKLFF
few	TRBJ2-7	TRBV18	TRBD1	TGTGCCAGCTCACCTGGACAGGGGTGGGACGAGCAGTACTTC	CASSPGQGWDEQYF
-	TRBJ1-3	TRBV5-1	-	TGCGCCAGCAGCTTGGCAGGGGAAAACACCATATATTTT	CASSLAGENTIYF
-	TRBJ1-2	TRBV4-1	TRBD1	TGCGCCAGCAGTCTTTTTTCCGGGACAGCGCACCGATATGGCTACACCTTC	CASSLFSGTAHRYGYTF
once	TRBJ1-1	TRBV6-6	-	TGTGCCAGCACTTACATCTTAGGACTCGGAGAAGCTTTCTTT	CASTYILGLGEAFF
-	TRBJ2-3	TRBV6-1	TRBD1	TGTGCCAGCAGGACAGGGGGTTGGAGCACAGATACGCAGTATTTT	CASRTGGWSTDTQYF
-	TRBJ2-7	TRBV18	TRBD2	TGTGCCAGCTCACCATTTGCCCTAGCGGACACCTACGAGCAGTACTTC	CASSPFALADTYEQYF
-	TRBJ2-7	TRBV27	-	TGTGCCAGCAGATTAGGGGGGGGACCCTACGAGCAGTACTTC	CASRLGGGPYEQYF
-	TRBJ1-1	TRBV19	-	TGTGCCAGTAGTATTGGCACGAACACTGAAGCTTTCTTT	CASSIGTNTEAFF
few	TRBJ1-5	TRBV27	TRBD1	TGTGCCAGCAGCTCCGACAGGGGTTGGAATCAGCCCCAGCATTTT	CASSSDRGWNQPQHF
-	TRBJ2-7	TRBV6-1	TRBD2	TGTGCCAGCTCGGGGGGTGGAGACGAGCAGTACTTC	CASSGGGDEQYF
-	TRBJ2-1	TRBV4-1	-	TGCGCCAGCAGCCCCCGACTAATCAATGAGCAGTTCTTC	CASSPRLINEQFF
-	TRBJ2-2	TRBV19	TRBD1	TGTGCCAGTAGAATGGACAGGGTGACCGGGGAGCTGTTTTTT	CASRMDRVTGELFF
-	TRBJ2-7	TRBV7-2	-	TGTGCCAGCAGCCGGGAGACGGCCTACGAGCAGTACTTC	CASSRETAYEQYF
-	TRBJ2-7	TRBV30	TRBD2	TGTGCCTGGGGCCGGGCGGGGGTAGGCGAGCAGTACTTC	CAWGRAGVGEQYF
-	TRBJ2-3	TRBV19	TRBD1	TGTGCCAGTAGTTCGCGGGACAGGGGTGCAGATACGCAGTATTTT	CASSSRDRGADTQYF
-	TRBJ2-1	TRBV2	TRBD2	TGTGCCAGCAGCTGGACTAGCGGGGGGATCAATGAGCAGTTCTTC	CASSWTSGGINEQFF
-	TRBJ1-2	TRBV6-1	-	TGTGCCAGCAGTGAAGCCTCGGGGGGCTACACCTTC	CASSEASGGYTF
-	TRBJ2-1	TRBV2	TRBD2	TGTGCCAGCAGTGAACGAAGCGGGGGGGCGAATGAGCAGTTCTTC	CASSERSGGANEQFF
-	TRBJ2-3	TRBV4-1	-	TGCGCCAGCAGCCAGAGGAACGTGGGACTCACTGGTCCAGATACGCAGTATTTT	CASSQRNVGLTGPDTQYF
-	TRBJ2-2	TRBV30	-	TGTGCCTGGAGGGGGCGCGAGGCCGCCTTGAACACCGGGGAGCTGTTTTTT	CAWRGREAALNTGELFF
-	TRBJ2-3	TRBV6-4	TRBD2	TGTGCCAGCAGTCCGGGACTAGCGGGCGATACGCAGTATTTT	CASSPGLAGDTQYF
-	TRBJ2-5	TRBV5-5	-	TGTGCCAGCAGTAGTGGTGGCCAAGAGACCCAGTACTTC	CASSSGGQETQYF
-	TRBJ1-1	TRBV7-9	-	TGTGCCAGCAGCTTTCAGGGCGGCACTGAAGCTTTCTTT	CASSFQGGTEAFF
-	TRBJ1-3	TRBV5-4	-	TGTGCCAGCAGCCTTAGGGGGGGGCTCTCTGGAAACACCATATATTTT	CASSLRGGLSGNTIYF
-	TRBJ2-3	TRBV30	-	TGTGCCTGGGCAAAGGGTGGGAGGAGCACAGATACGCAGTATTTT	CAWAKGGRSTDTQYF
-	TRBJ1-1	TRBV5-6	-	TGTGCCAGCAGCTTGATCAGGGGCGGCACTGAAGCTTTCTTT	CASSLIRGGTEAFF
-	TRBJ1-3	TRBV5-1	-	TGCGCCAGCAGTTCCCAAACTGGAAACACCATATATTTT	CASSSQTGNTIYF
-	TRBJ1-4	TRBV9	-	TGTGCCAGCAGCGCGAAAACAGGCAAGGGCGCCACTAATGAAAAACTGTTTTTT	CASSAKTGKGATNEKLFF
few	TRBJ2-4	TRBV6-5	TRBD2	TGTGCCACCGGGGGCGGGGGGAACATTCAGTACTTC	CATGGGGNIQYF
-	TRBJ1-6	TRBV19	-	TGTGCCAGTAGTACCAGGGCAGGGGCCGGGAATTCACCCCTCCACTTT	CASSTRAGAGNSPLHF
-	TRBJ2-2	TRBV7-3	TRBD1	TGTGCCAGCAGCCGGGGACAGTTGTACACCGGGGAGCTGTTTTTT	CASSRGQLYTGELFF
once	TRBJ2-2	TRBV4-1	-	TGCGCCAGCAGCCAAGGGATCCTCAGAATAGCTTCGAACACCGGGGAGCTGTTTTTT	CASSQGILRIASNTGELFF
-	TRBJ1-5	TRBV2	-	TGTGCCAGCAGTGGGGGCCGGGGGGCCCAGCATTTT	CASSGGRGAQHF
-	TRBJ2-5	TRBV27	TRBD2	TGTGCCAGCAGTATGGGACTAGCGGGGGGCAGGACCCAGTACTTC	CASSMGLAGGRTQYF
-	TRBJ2-1	TRBV27	-	TGTGCCAGCAGACTGCCGGGGGACTACAATGAGCAGTTCTTC	CASRLPGDYNEQFF
-	TRBJ2-7	TRBV6-1	-	TGTGCCAGCAGTGATGGAGCAGGGGAAGGCGAGCAGTACTTC	CASSDGAGEGEQYF
-	TRBJ1-6	TRBV19	-	TGTGCCAGTAAATCAACAGTATTCTCCTATAATTCACCCCTCCACTTT	CASKSTVFSYNSPLHF
-	TRBJ2-7	TRBV4-1	-	TGCGCCAGCAGCCAAAATAAACGAACCGGGACACGGGTAACCTACGAGCAGTACTTC	CASSQNKRTGTRVTYEQYF
-	TRBJ2-3	TRBV9	TRBD2	TGTGCCAGCAGCGCCCGGACTAGCGGGGGGCCAACGCAGTATTTT	CASSARTSGGPTQYF
-	TRBJ1-2	TRBV11-2	TRBD1	TGTGCCAGCAGCTTAGGCAGGGGGAACTATGGCTACACCTTC	CASSLGRGNYGYTF
-	TRBJ1-2	TRBV7-8	TRBD1	TGTGCCAGCAGCCCAGTCGCCGGACAGGGATTGGGTGGCTACACCTTC	CASSPVAGQGLGGYTF